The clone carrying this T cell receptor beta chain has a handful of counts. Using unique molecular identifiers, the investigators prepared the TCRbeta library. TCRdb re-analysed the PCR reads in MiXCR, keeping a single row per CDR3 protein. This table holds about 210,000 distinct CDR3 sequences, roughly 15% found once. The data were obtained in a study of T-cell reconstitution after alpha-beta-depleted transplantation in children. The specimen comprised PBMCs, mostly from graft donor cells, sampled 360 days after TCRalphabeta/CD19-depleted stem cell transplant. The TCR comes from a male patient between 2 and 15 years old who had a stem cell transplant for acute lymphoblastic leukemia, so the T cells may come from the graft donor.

As DNA, the CDR3 is TGTGCCAGCAGTTTATCACCTATAGGAGAACAGTACTTC. This gives the protein CASSLSPIGEQYF. The rearrangement joins TRBV27 to TRBJ2-7, with no clear D. There are 13 residues in the CDR3. The V gene lost 0 bases and the J gene lost 10 bases, with 13 bases spanning the gap. Germline V gene sequence: CDR1 MNHEY, CDR2 SMNVEV (reference sequence).